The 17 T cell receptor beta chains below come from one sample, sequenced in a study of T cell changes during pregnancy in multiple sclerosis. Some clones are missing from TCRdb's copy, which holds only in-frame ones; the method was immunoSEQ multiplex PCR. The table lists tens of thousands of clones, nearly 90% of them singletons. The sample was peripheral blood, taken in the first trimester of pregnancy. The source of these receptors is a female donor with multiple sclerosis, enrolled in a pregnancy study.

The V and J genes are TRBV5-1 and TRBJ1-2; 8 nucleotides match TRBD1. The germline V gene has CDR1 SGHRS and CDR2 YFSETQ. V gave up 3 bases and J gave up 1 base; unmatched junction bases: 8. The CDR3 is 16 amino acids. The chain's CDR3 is CASSWTRDRNNYGYTF. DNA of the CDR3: TGCGCCAGCAGCTGGACCCGGGACAGGAATAACTATGGCTACACCTTC.

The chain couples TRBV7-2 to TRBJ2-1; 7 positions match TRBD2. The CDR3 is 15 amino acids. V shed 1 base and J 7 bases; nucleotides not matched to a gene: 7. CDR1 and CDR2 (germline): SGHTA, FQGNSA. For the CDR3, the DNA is TGTGCCAGCAGCTTAGTGGGAGGGCGGTTGAATGAGCAGTTCTTC. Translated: CASSLVGGRLNEQFF.

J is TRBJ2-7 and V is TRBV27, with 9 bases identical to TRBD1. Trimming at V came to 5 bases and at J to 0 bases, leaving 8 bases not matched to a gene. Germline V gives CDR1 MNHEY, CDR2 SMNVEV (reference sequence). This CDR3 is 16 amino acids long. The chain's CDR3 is CASSQLTGGLSYEQYF. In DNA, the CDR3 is TGTGCCAGCAGTCAACTTACAGGGGGCCTCTCCTACGAGCAGTACTTC.

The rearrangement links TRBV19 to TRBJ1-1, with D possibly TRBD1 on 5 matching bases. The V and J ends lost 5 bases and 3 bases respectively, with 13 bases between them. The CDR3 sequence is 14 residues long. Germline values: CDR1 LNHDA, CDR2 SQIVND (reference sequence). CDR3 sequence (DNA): TGTGCCAGTAGTTCCCAGGGTAAAGACACTGAAGCTTTCTTT. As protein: CASSSQGKDTEAFF.

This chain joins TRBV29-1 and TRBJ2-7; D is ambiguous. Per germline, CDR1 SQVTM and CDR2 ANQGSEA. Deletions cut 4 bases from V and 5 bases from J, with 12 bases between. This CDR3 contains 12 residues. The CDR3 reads CSVVSVRNEQYF. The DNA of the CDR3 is TGCAGCGTTGTCTCAGTAAGAAACGAGCAGTACTTC.

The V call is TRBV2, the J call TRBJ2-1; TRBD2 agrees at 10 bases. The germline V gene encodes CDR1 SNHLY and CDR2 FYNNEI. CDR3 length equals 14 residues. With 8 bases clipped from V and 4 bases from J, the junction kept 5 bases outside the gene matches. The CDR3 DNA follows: TGTGCCAGCCGGGCTAGCGGGGGTTACAATGAGCAGTTCTTC. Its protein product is CASRASGGYNEQFF.

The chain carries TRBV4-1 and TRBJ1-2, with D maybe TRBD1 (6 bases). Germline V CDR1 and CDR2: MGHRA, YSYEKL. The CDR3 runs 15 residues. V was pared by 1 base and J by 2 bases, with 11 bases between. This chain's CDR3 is CASSQGQVRNYGYTF. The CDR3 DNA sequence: TGCGCCAGCAGCCAAGGACAGGTCCGGAACTATGGCTACACCTTC.

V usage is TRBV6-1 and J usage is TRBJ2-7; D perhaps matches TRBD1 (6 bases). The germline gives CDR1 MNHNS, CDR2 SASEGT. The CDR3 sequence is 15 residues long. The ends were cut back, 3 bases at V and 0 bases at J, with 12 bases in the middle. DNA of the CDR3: TGTGCCAGCAGTGAGTGGACAGCACCCTCCTACGAGCAGTACTTC. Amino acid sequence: CASSEWTAPSYEQYF.

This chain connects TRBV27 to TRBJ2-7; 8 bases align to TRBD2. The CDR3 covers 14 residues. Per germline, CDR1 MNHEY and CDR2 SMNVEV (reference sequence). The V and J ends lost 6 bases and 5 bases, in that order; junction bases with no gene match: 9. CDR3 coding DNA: TGTGCCAGCAGGACGGGACTAGGGTCAGACGAGCAGTACTTC. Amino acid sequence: CASRTGLGSDEQYF.

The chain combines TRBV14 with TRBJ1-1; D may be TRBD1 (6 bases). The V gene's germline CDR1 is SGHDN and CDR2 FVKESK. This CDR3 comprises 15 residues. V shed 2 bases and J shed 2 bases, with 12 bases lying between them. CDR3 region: CASSQQGPLNTEAFF. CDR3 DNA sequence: TGTGCCAGCAGCCAACAGGGGCCGCTCAACACTGAAGCTTTCTTT. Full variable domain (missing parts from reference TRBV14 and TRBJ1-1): EAGVTQFPSHSVIEKGQTVTLRCDPISGHDNLYWYRRVMGKEIKFLLHFVKESKQDESGMPNNRFLAERTGGTYSTLKVQPAELEDSGVYFCASSQQGPLNTEAFFGQGTRLTVV.

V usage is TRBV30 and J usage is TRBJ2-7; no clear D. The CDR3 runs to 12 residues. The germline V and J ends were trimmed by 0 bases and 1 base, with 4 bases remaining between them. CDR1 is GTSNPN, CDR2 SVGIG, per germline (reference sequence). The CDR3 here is CAWSVTSYEQYF. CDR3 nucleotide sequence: TGTGCCTGGAGTGTAACTTCCTACGAGCAGTACTTC.

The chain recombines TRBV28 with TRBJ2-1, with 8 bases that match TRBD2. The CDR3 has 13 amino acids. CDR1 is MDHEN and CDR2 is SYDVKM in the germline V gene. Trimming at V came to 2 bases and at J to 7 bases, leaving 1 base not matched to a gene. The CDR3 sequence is CASSLAGGNEQFF. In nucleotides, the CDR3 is TGTGCCAGCAGTTTAGCGGGAGGAAATGAGCAGTTCTTC.

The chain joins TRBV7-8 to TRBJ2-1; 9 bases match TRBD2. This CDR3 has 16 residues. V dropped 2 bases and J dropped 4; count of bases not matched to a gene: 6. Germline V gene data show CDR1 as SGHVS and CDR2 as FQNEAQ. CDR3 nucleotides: TGTGCCAGCAGCTTAATGCCTAGCGGGACGTACAATGAGCAGTTCTTC. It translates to CASSLMPSGTYNEQFF.

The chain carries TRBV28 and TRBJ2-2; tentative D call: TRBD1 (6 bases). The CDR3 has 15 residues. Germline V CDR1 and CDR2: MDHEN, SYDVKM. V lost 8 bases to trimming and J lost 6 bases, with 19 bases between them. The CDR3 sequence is CASHLGSQGSGELFF. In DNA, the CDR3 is TGTGCCAGCCACTTGGGGTCACAGGGTTCCGGGGAGCTGTTTTTT.

CDR3 sequence: CASSRGTSEINEQFF. The CDR3 DNA is TGTGCCAGCAGCCGAGGGACTAGCGAGATCAATGAGCAGTTCTTC. The rearrangement joins TRBV6-4 to TRBJ2-1; 10 nucleotides agree with TRBD2. Losses at the gene ends were 6 bases for V and 6 bases for J; bases not matched to a gene: 8. Germline values: CDR1 MRHNA, CDR2 SNTAGT. CDR3 length: 15 residues.

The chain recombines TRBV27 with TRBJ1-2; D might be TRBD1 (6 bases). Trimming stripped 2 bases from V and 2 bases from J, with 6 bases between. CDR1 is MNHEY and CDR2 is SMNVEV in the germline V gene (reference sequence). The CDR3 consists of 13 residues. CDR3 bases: TGTGCCAGCAGTTTAGGGGGCAACTATGGCTACACCTTC. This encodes CASSLGGNYGYTF.

CDR3 sequence (DNA): TGTGCCATCAGGGAAGGTGGAGAGGGAAACACCATATATTTT. This sequence encodes CAIREGGEGNTIYF. The V and J genes are TRBV10-3 and TRBJ1-3; no definite D call. V lost 6 bases, J lost 4 bases, and 13 bases lay in between. CDR3 length equals 14 residues. The germline CDR1 and CDR2 sequences are ENHRY and SYGVKD.